The clone carrying this TCR beta chain appeared many times. Antigen: not known. RNA transcripts were the template for amplifying TCR beta CDR3 regions. First-round RT-PCR targeting the TCR CDR3 was performed with the HTBI primer set. TCRdb reprocessed the multiplex PCR reads via MiXCR and lists one record per CDR3 protein. The sample has some 440,000 distinct CDR3 sequences, about 15% seen once; the top ten hold 13% to 15%. The data derive from a study of T cells in Graves' hyperthyroidism and ophthalmopathy. The V end lost 6 bases, the J end lost 0 bases, and 10 bases lay between the germline ends. This CDR3 spans 14 amino acids. Study-level findings and limits: Ophthalmopathy was separated from stable hyperthyroidism by a 13 V-J model.

This TCR was recovered from a woman aged 18-35 years with Graves' hyperthyroidism. Material: blood. V is TRBV12-3 or TRBV12-4 and J is TRBJ2-3, with D tentatively TRBD1 (5 bases). CDR3 sequence (DNA): TGTGCCAGCAGCTTCAGGGAAAGCACAGATACGCAGTATTTT. Its translation is CASSFRESTDTQYF.